This TCR beta chain is drawn from a study of shared clonotypes between healthy human individuals. Study observations and caveats: Among donors, the sharing of clonotypes was expected to be influenced by sequencing depth.

Measured with immunoSEQ multiplex PCR; TCRdb has only the in-frame clones, and not every one. The table includes a few million clones, over 85% detected once. This CDR3 is 11 amino acids long. CDR1 and CDR2 from the germline V gene are SQVTM and ANQGSEA. V was shortened by 4 bases and J by 3 bases, with 4 bases between the two germline ends. On this clone itself: As yet, its antigen is unknown. Distinct nucleotide sequences in the sample also encode this CDR3.

Every donor was a Caucasian adult from Nashville, Tennessee. Input material: naive CD4+ T cells from PBMCs. The subset here: CD45RA+ positively selected. The receptor was isolated from a man between 18 and 35 years old in good health. Some clones in this sample may be carry-over from other donors' samples. This chain uses TRBV29-1 with TRBJ2-1, with D hard to call. This CDR3 is CSVAIYNEQFF. Written as DNA, the CDR3 is TGCAGCGTTGCCATCTACAATGAGCAGTTCTTC.